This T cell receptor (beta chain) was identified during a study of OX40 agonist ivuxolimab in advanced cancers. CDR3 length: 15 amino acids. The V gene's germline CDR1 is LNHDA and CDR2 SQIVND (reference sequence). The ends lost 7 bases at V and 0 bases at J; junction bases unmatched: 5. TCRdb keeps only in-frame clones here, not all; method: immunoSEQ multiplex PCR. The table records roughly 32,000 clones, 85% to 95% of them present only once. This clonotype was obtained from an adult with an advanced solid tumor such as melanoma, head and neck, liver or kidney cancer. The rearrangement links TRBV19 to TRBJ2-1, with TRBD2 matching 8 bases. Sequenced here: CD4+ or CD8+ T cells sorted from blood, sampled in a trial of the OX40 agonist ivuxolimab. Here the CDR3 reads CASTLRGGSYNEQFF. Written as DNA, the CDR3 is TGTGCCAGTACCCTCCGGGGGGGCTCCTACAATGAGCAGTTCTTC.